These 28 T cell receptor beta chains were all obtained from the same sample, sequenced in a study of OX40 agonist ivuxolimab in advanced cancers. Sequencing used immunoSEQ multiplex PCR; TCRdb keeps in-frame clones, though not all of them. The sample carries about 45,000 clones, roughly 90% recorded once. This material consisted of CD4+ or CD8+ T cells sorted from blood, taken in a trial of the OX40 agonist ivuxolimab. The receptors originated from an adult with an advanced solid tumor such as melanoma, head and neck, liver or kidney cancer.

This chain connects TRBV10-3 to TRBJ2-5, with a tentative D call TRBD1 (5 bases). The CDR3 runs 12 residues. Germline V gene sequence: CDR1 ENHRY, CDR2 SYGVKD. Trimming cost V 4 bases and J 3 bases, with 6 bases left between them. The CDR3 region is CAISAGKETQYF. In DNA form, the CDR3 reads TGTGCCATCAGTGCAGGGAAAGAGACCCAGTACTTC.

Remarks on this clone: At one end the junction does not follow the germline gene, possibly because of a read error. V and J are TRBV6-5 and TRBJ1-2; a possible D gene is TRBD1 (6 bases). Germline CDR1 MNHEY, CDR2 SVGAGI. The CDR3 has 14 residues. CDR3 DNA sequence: TGTGCCAGCCCAAGGCGGGGGCGGAGCTATGGCTGCACCTTC. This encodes CASPRRGRSYGCTF.

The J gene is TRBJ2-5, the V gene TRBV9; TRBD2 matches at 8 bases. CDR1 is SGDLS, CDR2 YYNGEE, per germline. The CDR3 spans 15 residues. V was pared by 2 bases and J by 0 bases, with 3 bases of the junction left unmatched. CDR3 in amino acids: CASSVSGTYQETQYF. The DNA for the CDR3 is TGTGCCAGCAGCGTTAGCGGGACGTACCAAGAGACCCAGTACTTC.

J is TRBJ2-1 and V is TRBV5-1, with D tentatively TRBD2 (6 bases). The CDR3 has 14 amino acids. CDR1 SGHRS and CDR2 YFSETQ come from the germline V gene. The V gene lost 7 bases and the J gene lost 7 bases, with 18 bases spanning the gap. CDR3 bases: TGCGCCAGCGAAAGGGAGGCAGGATGGAATGAGCAGTTCTTC. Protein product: CASEREAGWNEQFF.

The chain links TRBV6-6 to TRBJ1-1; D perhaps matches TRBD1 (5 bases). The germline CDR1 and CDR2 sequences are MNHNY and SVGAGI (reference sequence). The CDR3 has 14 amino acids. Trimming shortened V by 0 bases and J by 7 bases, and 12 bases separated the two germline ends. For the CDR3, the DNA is TGTGCCAGCAGTTACTCGCTCAGGGTGGTTGAAGCTTTCTTT. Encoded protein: CASSYSLRVVEAFF.

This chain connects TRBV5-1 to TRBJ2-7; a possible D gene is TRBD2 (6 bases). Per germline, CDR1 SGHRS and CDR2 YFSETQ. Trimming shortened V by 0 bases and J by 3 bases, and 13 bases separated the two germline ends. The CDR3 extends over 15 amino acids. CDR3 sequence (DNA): TGCGCCAGCAGCTTGGACGGGACTGCGATCTACGAGCAGTACTTC. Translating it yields CASSLDGTAIYEQYF. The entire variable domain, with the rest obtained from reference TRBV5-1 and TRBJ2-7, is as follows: KAGVTQTPRYLIKTRGQQVTLSCSPISGHRSVSWYQQTPGQGLQFLFEYFSETQRNKGNFPGRFSGRQFSNSRSEMNVSTLELGDSALYLCASSLDGTAIYEQYFGPGTRLTVT.

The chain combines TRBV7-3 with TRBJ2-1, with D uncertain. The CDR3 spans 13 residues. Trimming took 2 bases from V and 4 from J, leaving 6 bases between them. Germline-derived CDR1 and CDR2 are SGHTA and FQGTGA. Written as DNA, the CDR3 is TGTGCCAGCAGCTTAGCCACATACAATGAGCAGTTCTTC. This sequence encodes CASSLATYNEQFF.

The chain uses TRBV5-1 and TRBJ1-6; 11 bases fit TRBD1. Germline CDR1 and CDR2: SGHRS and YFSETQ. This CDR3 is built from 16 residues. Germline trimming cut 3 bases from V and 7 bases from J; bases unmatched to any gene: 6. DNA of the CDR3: TGCGCCAGCAGCTCCGGGGACAGGGGGAACAATTCACCCCTCCACTTT. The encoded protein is CASSSGDRGNNSPLHF. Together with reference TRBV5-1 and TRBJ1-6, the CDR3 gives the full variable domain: KAGVTQTPRYLIKTRGQQVTLSCSPISGHRSVSWYQQTPGQGLQFLFEYFSETQRNKGNFPGRFSGRQFSNSRSEMNVSTLELGDSALYLCASSSGDRGNNSPLHFGNGTRLTVT.

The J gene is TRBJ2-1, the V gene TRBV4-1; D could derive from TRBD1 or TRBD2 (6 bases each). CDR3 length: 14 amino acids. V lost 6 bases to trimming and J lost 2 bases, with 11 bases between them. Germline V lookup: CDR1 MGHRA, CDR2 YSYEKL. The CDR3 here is CASRGGGPYNEQFF. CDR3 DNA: TGCGCCAGCAGGGGGGGCGGACCCTACAATGAGCAGTTCTTC.

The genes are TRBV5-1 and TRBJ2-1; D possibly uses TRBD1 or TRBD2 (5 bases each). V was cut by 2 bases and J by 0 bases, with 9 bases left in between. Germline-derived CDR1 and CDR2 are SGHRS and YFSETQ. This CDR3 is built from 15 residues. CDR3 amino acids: CASSFEGSSYNEQFF. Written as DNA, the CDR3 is TGCGCCAGCAGCTTCGAGGGGAGCTCCTACAATGAGCAGTTCTTC.

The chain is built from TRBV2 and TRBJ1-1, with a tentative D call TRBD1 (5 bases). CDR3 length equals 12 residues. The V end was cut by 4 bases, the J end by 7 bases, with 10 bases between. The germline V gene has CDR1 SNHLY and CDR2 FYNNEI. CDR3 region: CASSVSDIEAFF. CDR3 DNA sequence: TGTGCCAGCAGTGTCTCGGACATTGAAGCTTTCTTT.

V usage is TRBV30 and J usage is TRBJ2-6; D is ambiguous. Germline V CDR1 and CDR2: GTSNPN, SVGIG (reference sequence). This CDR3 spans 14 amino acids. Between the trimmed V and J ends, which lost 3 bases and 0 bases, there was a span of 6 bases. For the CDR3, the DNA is TGTGCCTGGAGCGGGTACTCTGGGGCCAACGTCCTGACTTTC. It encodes CAWSGYSGANVLTF.

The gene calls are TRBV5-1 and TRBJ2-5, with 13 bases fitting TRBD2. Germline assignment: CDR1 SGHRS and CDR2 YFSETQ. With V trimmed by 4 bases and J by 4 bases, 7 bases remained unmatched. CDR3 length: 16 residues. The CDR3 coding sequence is TGCGCCAGCAGCCTCCTGACTAGCGGGAGGTCAGAGACCCAGTACTTC. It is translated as CASSLLTSGRSETQYF.

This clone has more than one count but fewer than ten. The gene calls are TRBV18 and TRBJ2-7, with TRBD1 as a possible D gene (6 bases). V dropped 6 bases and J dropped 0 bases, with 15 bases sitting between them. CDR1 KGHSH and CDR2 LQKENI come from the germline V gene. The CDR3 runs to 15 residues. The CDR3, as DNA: TGTGCCAGCTCCCCCCTCCAGGGGAGCTCCTACGAGCAGTACTTC. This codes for CASSPLQGSSYEQYF.

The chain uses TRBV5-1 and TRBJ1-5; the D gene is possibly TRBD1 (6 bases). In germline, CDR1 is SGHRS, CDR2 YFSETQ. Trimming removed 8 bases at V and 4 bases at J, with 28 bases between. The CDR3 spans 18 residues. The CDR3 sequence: CARKTNKNDRRSNQPQHF. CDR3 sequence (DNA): TGCGCCAGAAAAACCAATAAAAATGACAGGAGATCGAATCAGCCCCAGCATTTT.

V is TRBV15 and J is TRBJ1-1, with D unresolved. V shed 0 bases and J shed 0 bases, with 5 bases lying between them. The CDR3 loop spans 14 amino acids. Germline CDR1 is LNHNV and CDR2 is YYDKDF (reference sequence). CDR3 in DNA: TGTGCCACCAGCAGAGAATACTTGAACACTGAAGCTTTCTTT. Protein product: CATSREYLNTEAFF.

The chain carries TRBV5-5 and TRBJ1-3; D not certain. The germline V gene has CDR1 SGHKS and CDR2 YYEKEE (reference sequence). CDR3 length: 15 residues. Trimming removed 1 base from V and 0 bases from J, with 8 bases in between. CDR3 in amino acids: CASSLKDFSGNTIYF. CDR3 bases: TGTGCCAGCAGCTTGAAGGATTTCTCTGGAAACACCATATATTTT.

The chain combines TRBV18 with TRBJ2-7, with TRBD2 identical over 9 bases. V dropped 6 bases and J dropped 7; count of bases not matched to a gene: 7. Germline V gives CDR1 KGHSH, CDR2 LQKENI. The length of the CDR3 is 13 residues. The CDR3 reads CASSGGRVEEQYF. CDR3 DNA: TGTGCCAGCTCTGGCGGGAGGGTAGAAGAGCAGTACTTC. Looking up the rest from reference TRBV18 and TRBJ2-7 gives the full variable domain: NAGVMQNPRHLVRRRGQEARLRCSPMKGHSHVYWYRQLPEEGLKFMVYLQKENIIDESGMPKERFSAEFPKEGPSILRIQQVVRGDSAAYFCASSGGRVEEQYFGPGTRLTVT.

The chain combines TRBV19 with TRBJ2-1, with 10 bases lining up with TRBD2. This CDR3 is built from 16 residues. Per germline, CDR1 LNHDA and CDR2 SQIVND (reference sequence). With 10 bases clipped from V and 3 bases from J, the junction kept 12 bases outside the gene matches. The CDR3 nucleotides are TGTGCCACGGGGCCAGGACTAGCGGATTACTACAATGAGCAGTTCTTC. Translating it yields CATGPGLADYYNEQFF.

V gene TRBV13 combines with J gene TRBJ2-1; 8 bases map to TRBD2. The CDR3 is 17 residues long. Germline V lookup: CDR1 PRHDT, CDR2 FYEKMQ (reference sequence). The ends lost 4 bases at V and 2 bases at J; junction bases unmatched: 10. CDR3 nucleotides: TGTGCCAGCAGCTCCTGGCGTCTGCGGGGGGCCTACAATGAGCAGTTCTTC. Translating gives CASSSWRLRGAYNEQFF. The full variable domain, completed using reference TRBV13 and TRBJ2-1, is AAGVIQSPRHLIKEKRETATLKCYPIPRHDTVYWYQQGPGQDPQFLISFYEKMQSDKGSIPDRFSAQQFSDYHSELNMSSLELGDSALYFCASSSWRLRGAYNEQFFGPGTRLTVL.

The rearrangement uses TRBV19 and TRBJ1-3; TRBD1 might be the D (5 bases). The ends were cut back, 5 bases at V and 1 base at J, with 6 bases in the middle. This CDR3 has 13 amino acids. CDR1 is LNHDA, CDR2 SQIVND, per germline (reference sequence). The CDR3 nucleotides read TGTGCCAGTAGTCGGGGGTCTGGAAACACCATATATTTT. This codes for CASSRGSGNTIYF.

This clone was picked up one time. The CDR3 DNA is TGTGCCATCAGTACCGGGACAACCTCCTACGAGCAGTACTTC. Translation gives CAISTGTTSYEQYF. The genes are TRBV10-3 and TRBJ2-7, with D perhaps matching TRBD1 (6 bases). The CDR3 contains 14 residues. The germline CDR1 and CDR2 sequences are ENHRY and SYGVKD. V was trimmed by 5 bases and J by 0 bases, leaving 11 bases between them.

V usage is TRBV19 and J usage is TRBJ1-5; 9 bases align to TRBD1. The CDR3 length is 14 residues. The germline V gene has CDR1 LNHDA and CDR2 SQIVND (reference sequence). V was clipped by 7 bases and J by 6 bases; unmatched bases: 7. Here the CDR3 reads CASIPQGASQPQHF. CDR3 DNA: TGTGCCAGTATCCCACAGGGGGCAAGTCAGCCCCAGCATTTT.

Here the CDR3 reads CASSPSGREETQYF. The CDR3 DNA follows: TGTGCCAGTAGCCCCAGCGGTAGGGAAGAGACCCAGTACTTC. The chain combines TRBV19 with TRBJ2-5, with D perhaps matching TRBD2 (5 bases). V lost 6 bases and J lost 3, with 14 bases in between. This CDR3 has 14 residues. Germline V gives CDR1 LNHDA, CDR2 SQIVND (reference sequence). The full variable domain, rest sourced from reference TRBV19 and TRBJ2-5, is DGGITQSPKYLFRKEGQNVTLSCEQNLNHDAMYWYRQDPGQGLRLIYYSQIVNDFQKGDIAEGYSVSREKKESFPLTVTSAQKNPTAFYLCASSPSGREETQYFGPGTRLLVL.

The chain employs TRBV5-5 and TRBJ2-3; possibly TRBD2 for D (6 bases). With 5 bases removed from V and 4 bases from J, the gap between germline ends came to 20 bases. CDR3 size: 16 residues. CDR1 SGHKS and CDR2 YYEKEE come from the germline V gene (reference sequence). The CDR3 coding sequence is TGTGCCAGCAGGAGGGGCGGGGCGGGGTCGGCAGATACGCAGTATTTT. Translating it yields CASRRGGAGSADTQYF.

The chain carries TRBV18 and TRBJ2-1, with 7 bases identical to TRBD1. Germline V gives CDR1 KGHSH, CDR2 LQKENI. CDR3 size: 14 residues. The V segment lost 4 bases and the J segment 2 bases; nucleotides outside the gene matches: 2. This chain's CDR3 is CASSQGQTYNEQFF. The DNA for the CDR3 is TGTGCCAGCTCACAGGGACAGACCTACAATGAGCAGTTCTTC.

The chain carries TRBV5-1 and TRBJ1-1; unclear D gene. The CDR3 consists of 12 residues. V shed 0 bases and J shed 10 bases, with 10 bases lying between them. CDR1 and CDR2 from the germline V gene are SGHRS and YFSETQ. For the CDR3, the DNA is TGCGCCAGCAGCTTGGATCGGGGTGGAGCTTTCTTT. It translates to CASSLDRGGAFF.

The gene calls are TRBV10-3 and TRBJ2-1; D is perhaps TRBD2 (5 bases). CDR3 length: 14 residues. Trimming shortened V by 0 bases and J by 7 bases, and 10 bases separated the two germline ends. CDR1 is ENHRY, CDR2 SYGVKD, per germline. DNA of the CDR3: TGTGCCATCAGTGAGTCAGGAGGTCGAAATGAGCAGTTCTTC. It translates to CAISESGGRNEQFF.